These 14 T cell receptor beta chains came from one sample sequenced in a study of T cell responses to AZD1222 COVID-19 vaccine. Profiled with immunoSEQ multiplex PCR; TCRdb holds only in-frame clones, not every one. The sample has about 85,000 clones, about 90% seen once. Sequences were derived from peripheral blood, sampled on day 0 of AZD1222 vaccination. The receptors come from an adult in good health.

The rearrangement joins TRBV7-2 to TRBJ1-5; 12 bases are shared with TRBD1. CDR3 size: 14 residues. From germline, CDR1 is SGHTA and CDR2 FQGNSA. The ends lost 5 bases at V and 6 bases at J; junction bases unmatched: 2. CDR3 sequence reads: CASSVGQGAQPQHF. In nucleotides, the CDR3 is TGTGCCAGCAGCGTGGGACAGGGGGCTCAGCCCCAGCATTTT.

The J gene is TRBJ1-1, the V gene TRBV29-1; no clear D. In germline, CDR1 is SQVTM, CDR2 ANQGSEA. V lost 6 bases to trimming and J lost 2 bases, with 4 bases between them. The CDR3 is 10 amino acids. CDR3 sequence (DNA): TGCAGCGTGGCAAACACTGAAGCTTTCTTT. Its protein is CSVANTEAFF.

This chain connects TRBV5-6 to TRBJ2-7, with D tentatively TRBD1 (5 bases). Germline-derived CDR1 and CDR2 are SGHDT and YYEEEE. This CDR3 has 14 residues. The ends were cut back, 1 base at V and 2 bases at J, with 10 bases in the middle. The CDR3 loop is CASSLLQGTYEQYF. The DNA for the CDR3 is TGTGCCAGCAGCTTGTTGCAGGGCACCTACGAGCAGTACTTC.

This clone appeared a single time. The chain carries TRBV4-3 and TRBJ1-1, with D possibly being TRBD1 (6 bases). Germline V gene sequence: CDR1 LGHNA, CDR2 YSLEER. Trimming removed 1 base from V and 0 bases from J, with 9 bases in between. The CDR3 length is 15 residues. CDR3 nucleotides: TGCGCCAGCAGCCAAGGGGGACAAATGAACACTGAAGCTTTCTTT. Protein sequence: CASSQGGQMNTEAFF.

V usage is TRBV30 and J usage is TRBJ1-6; no definite D call. Trimming cost V 3 bases and J 7 bases, with 7 bases left between them. The CDR3 is 12 residues long. CDR1 is GTSNPN, CDR2 SVGIG, per germline (reference sequence). This chain's CDR3 is CAWSQTNSPLHF. In nucleotides, the CDR3 is TGTGCCTGGAGCCAGACAAATTCACCCCTCCACTTT.

This CDR3 reads CASGGTGGREQYF. DNA for the CDR3: TGTGCCAGCGGGGGGACAGGGGGCCGCGAGCAGTACTTC. V is TRBV6-5 and J is TRBJ2-7, with TRBD1 matching over 12 bases. The length of the CDR3 is 13 residues. With V trimmed by 8 bases and J by 6 bases, 5 bases remained unmatched. In germline, CDR1 is MNHEY, CDR2 SVGAGI.

This chain uses TRBV7-8 with TRBJ2-3; 11 positions match TRBD2. Germline loops: CDR1 SGHVS, CDR2 FQNEAQ. This CDR3 is 17 amino acids long. The J segment lost 4 bases and the V segment lost 5 bases, leaving 11 bases of the junction unmatched. Written as DNA, the CDR3 is TGTGCCAGCAGCGTCTATTTTAGTAGCGGGGGGGCAGATACGCAGTATTTT. Amino acids: CASSVYFSSGGADTQYF. Drawing the rest from reference TRBV7-8 and TRBJ2-3, the complete variable domain is GAGVSQSPRYKVAKRGQDVALRCDPISGHVSLFWYQQALGQGPEFLTYFQNEAQLDKSGLPSDRFFAERPEGSVSTLKIQRTQQEDSAVYLCASSVYFSSGGADTQYFGPGTRLTVL.

The rearrangement joins TRBV2 to TRBJ2-1; 9 bases line up with TRBD1. Germline V gives CDR1 SNHLY, CDR2 FYNNEI. This CDR3 comprises 15 residues. V was pared by 5 bases and J by 7 bases, with 9 bases of the junction left unmatched. CDR3 amino acids: CASSSGTGLVNEQFF. CDR3 nucleotide sequence: TGTGCCAGCAGTTCCGGGACAGGGTTAGTAAATGAGCAGTTCTTC. Based on the CDR3 plus reference TRBV2 and TRBJ2-1, the full variable domain is EPEVTQTPSHQVTQMGQEVILRCVPISNHLYFYWYRQILGQKVEFLVSFYNNEISEKSEIFDDQFSVERPDGSNFTLKIRSTKLEDSAMYFCASSSGTGLVNEQFFGPGTRLTVL.

The V gene is TRBV11-1, the J gene TRBJ2-7, with D possibly being TRBD1 (6 bases). The ends were cut back, 2 bases at V and 7 bases at J, with 15 bases in the middle. Germline V CDR1 and CDR2: SGHAT, FQDESV (reference sequence). The CDR3 covers 14 residues. This chain's CDR3 is CASSLRGNSREQYF. CDR3 bases: TGTGCCAGCAGCTTAAGGGGGAATTCTCGAGAGCAGTACTTC.

The rearrangement joins TRBV5-8 to TRBJ2-7, with D perhaps TRBD2 (5 bases). CDR3 length: 14 amino acids. Trimming shortened V by 4 bases and J by 6 bases, and 17 bases separated the two germline ends. Germline assignment: CDR1 SGHTS and CDR2 YDEGEE. CDR3 loop: CASSGWSQRGEQYF. Here the CDR3 DNA reads TGTGCCAGCAGCGGGTGGTCCCAACGGGGCGAGCAGTACTTC.

The chain joins TRBV29-1 to TRBJ2-4; TRBD1 matches at 9 bases. Germline V gene lookup returns CDR1 SQVTM and CDR2 ANQGSEA. V was clipped by 4 bases and J by 4 bases; unmatched bases: 5. The CDR3 spans 14 residues. The CDR3 nucleotides are TGCAGCGTTGGACTGACAGGGGGGAAAAACATTCAGTACTTC. Its translation is CSVGLTGGKNIQYF. Complete variable domain (other parts from reference TRBV29-1 and TRBJ2-4): SAVISQKPSRDICQRGTSLTIQCQVDSQVTMMFWYRQQPGQSLTLIATANQGSEATYESGFVIDKFPISRPNLTFSTLTVSNMSPEDSSIYLCSVGLTGGKNIQYFGAGTRLSVL.

J is TRBJ2-5 and V is TRBV6-2 or TRBV6-3; D assignment may be TRBD1 or TRBD2 (5 bases each). CDR1 is MNHEY, CDR2 SVGEGT, per germline. CDR3 length: 14 residues. V was cut by 6 bases and J by 2 bases, with 13 bases left in between. CDR3 nucleotide sequence: TGTGCCAGCAGCCGTGGGACGGTACAAGAGACCCAGTACTTC. Protein product: CASSRGTVQETQYF.

Only one count was recorded for this clone. The chain recombines TRBV28 with TRBJ1-5; the D gene is possibly TRBD1 (5 bases). Trimming left V 8 bases short and J 1 base short, with 12 bases between. Per the germline V gene, CDR1 is MDHEN and CDR2 is SYDVKM. The CDR3 sequence is 14 residues long. This chain's CDR3 is CASRGPESNQPQHF. In DNA, the CDR3 is TGTGCCAGCCGGGGCCCGGAAAGCAATCAGCCCCAGCATTTT.

CDR3 DNA sequence: TGTGCCAGCACCCTGTTAGGCACCGGGGAGCTGTTTTTT. Encoded protein: CASTLLGTGELFF. This chain joins TRBV19 and TRBJ2-2; D is undetermined. The CDR3 is 13 amino acids. CDR1 and CDR2 from the germline V gene are LNHDA and SQIVND (reference sequence). V was trimmed by 9 bases and J by 4 bases, leaving 12 bases between them.